A selection of T cell receptor beta chains follows, all from one sample in a study of identifying expanded T cells in peripheral blood. Sequencing was performed with immunoSEQ multiplex PCR; in TCRdb, only in-frame clones are kept and a portion is missing. The sample lists about 130,000 clones, about 86% occurring once. The source material was blood. The source of these receptors is a person aged 18 to 70 in good health. The CDR3 runs from the conserved cysteine through the conserved F or W. The D gene is left open where the match is weak. Size values are once, few and many counts, or a class for expanded clones, and some rows have none.

>TRBV10-3|TRBJ2-3|.|.
CAIQGGAEKDTQYF
TGTGCCATCCAGGGGGGGGCTGAAAAAGATACGCAGTATTTT
>TRBV18|TRBJ1-5|.|.
CASSPGTDNQPQHF
TGTGCCAGCTCACCCGGAACAGACAATCAGCCCCAGCATTTT
>TRBV6-5|TRBJ1-1|.|.
CASRVSGARITEAFF
TGTGCCAGCCGAGTATCAGGGGCGCGGATCACTGAAGCTTTCTTT
>TRBV7-8|TRBJ2-2|.|TRBD2
CASSELAGDNTGELFF
TGTGCCAGCAGCGAACTAGCGGGGGACAACACCGGGGAGCTGTTTTTT
>TRBV6-5|TRBJ2-7|.|.
CASSYARGTTYEQYF
TGTGCCAGCAGTTACGCCCGGGGGACCACCTACGAGCAGTACTTC
>TRBV19|TRBJ2-1|few|.
CASSRSRDEEQFF
TGTGCCAGTAGTCGGAGCCGGGACGAGGAGCAGTTCTTC
>TRBV5-1|TRBJ1-1|.|TRBD1
CASSLDRGKTEAFF
TGCGCCAGCAGCTTAGACAGGGGGAAAACTGAAGCTTTCTTT
>TRBV11-1|TRBJ2-7|.|.
CASSLAGPGTEQYF
TGTGCCAGCAGCTTAGCTGGGCCAGGGACCGAGCAGTACTTC
>TRBV5-6|TRBJ1-1|.|TRBD1
CASSSGGFTEAFF
TGTGCCAGCAGCTCAGGGGGGTTCACTGAAGCTTTCTTT
>TRBV5-5|TRBJ1-1|few|.
CASSLAPRGPTEAFF
TGTGCCAGCAGCTTGGCCCCTAGGGGCCCTACTGAAGCTTTCTTT
>TRBV2|TRBJ2-4|.|TRBD1
CASSEGTGKNIQYF
TGTGCCAGCAGTGAAGGGACAGGTAAAAACATTCAGTACTTC
>TRBV10-3|TRBJ2-1|once|TRBD2
CAISPHPQRGGNEQFF
TGTGCCATCAGTCCACACCCCCAGCGGGGGGGCAATGAGCAGTTCTTC
>TRBV4-2|TRBJ1-1|.|TRBD1
CASSQELAQGAEAFF
TGTGCCAGCAGCCAAGAACTCGCACAGGGGGCTGAAGCTTTCTTT
>TRBV11-2|TRBJ2-1|.|.
CASSPRPENEQFF
TGTGCCAGCAGCCCTCGGCCCGAGAATGAGCAGTTCTTC
>TRBV6-5|TRBJ2-7|.|TRBD2
CASSNRGSTHEQYF
TGTGCCAGCAGTAACCGCGGGAGTACCCACGAGCAGTACTTC
>TRBV6-1|TRBJ2-7|.|TRBD2
CASGRESGYEQYF
TGTGCCAGCGGGCGGGAGTCGGGTTACGAGCAGTACTTC
>TRBV30|TRBJ1-2|.|TRBD1
CAWSALTGGPWGYTF
TGTGCCTGGAGTGCTTTAACAGGGGGCCCATGGGGCTACACCTTC
>TRBV5-6|TRBJ2-5|.|TRBD2
CASSFVGMGTSGETQYF
TGTGCCAGCAGCTTTGTTGGAATGGGGACTAGCGGGGAGACCCAGTACTTC
>TRBV7-9|TRBJ2-5|.|TRBD2
CASSQIEGLAGTQYF
TGTGCCAGCAGCCAGATCGAGGGACTAGCGGGGACCCAGTACTTC
>TRBV19|TRBJ2-3|.|TRBD2
CASSIAHGGGLDTQYF
TGTGCCAGTAGTATAGCCCATGGCGGGGGGTTAGATACGCAGTATTTT
>TRBV2|TRBJ2-5|.|TRBD2
CASSERRGGETQYF
TGTGCCAGCAGTGAACGACGCGGGGGAGAGACCCAGTACTTC
>TRBV5-4|TRBJ2-3|.|TRBD2
CASSLGLAGGADTQYF
TGTGCCAGCAGCTTGGGGCTAGCGGGGGGAGCAGATACGCAGTATTTT
>TRBV5-1|TRBJ2-5|.|.
CASSAGARDIQETQYF
TGCGCCAGCAGCGCGGGGGCTCGGGACATACAAGAGACCCAGTACTTC
>TRBV27|TRBJ2-7|.|TRBD2
CASRQSRGGTLSYEQYF
TGTGCCAGCAGACAAAGCCGGGGGGGTACCCTCTCCTACGAGCAGTACTTC
>TRBV18|TRBJ1-3|.|.
CASSQGSERGNTIYF
TGTGCCAGCTCACAGGGCTCGGAAAGAGGAAACACCATATATTTT
>TRBV5-1|TRBJ2-4|.|TRBD1
CASSLAGQDEYF
TGCGCCAGCAGCTTGGCGGGACAGGATGAGTACTTC
>TRBV27|TRBJ2-7|.|.
CASSLRGSTYEQYF
TGTGCCAGCAGTTTGCGAGGTTCAACCTACGAGCAGTACTTC
>TRBV10-1|TRBJ1-4|once|TRBD1
CASSTGQPNEKLFF
TGCGCCAGCAGTACGGGACAGCCTAATGAAAAACTGTTTTTT
>TRBV6-4|TRBJ2-1|.|.
CASSIQKGYNEQFF
TGTGCCAGCAGTATCCAGAAGGGCTACAATGAGCAGTTCTTC
>TRBV28|TRBJ2-1|.|TRBD2
CASSFNPRSERELKNEQFF
TGTGCCAGCAGTTTCAACCCCAGATCCGAGCGGGAGCTTAAGAATGAGCAGTTCTTC
>TRBV18|TRBJ1-2|.|.
CASSPTPGLNYGYTF
TGTGCCAGCTCACCCACCCCAGGGCTGAACTATGGCTACACCTTC